A single sample gave rise to the 7 T cell receptor beta chains below, sequenced in a study of blood T cells in healthy people across ages. Combining a sample-barcoded 5' primer with a J-beta primer mix, a second PCR ran for 7 to 11 cycles. TCRdb analysed the 5' RACE reads with MiXCR anew, one entry per CDR3 protein. This sample has some 1.5 million distinct CDR3 sequences, with roughly 43% found just once. Sequencing was carried out using blood. The receptors stem from a woman aged 18 to 35 in good health.

The chain employs TRBV4-3 and TRBJ2-7, with D tentatively TRBD1 (5 bases). Looked up from germline, CDR1 is LGHNA and CDR2 is YSLEER. CDR3 length: 13 amino acids. Trimming pared 0 bases from V and 5 bases from J, leaving 8 bases between. DNA for the CDR3: TGCGCCAGCAGCCAAGATCAGGGTAACGAGCAGTACTTC. Protein sequence: CASSQDQGNEQYF.

This clonotype was recorded a few times. The chain employs TRBV3-1 and TRBJ2-7; D is possibly TRBD2 (5 bases). The length of the CDR3 is 16 residues. Germline CDR1 reads LGHDT; CDR2 reads YNNKEL (reference sequence). The ends were cut back, 0 bases at V and 1 base at J, with 13 bases in the middle. CDR3 nucleotide sequence: TGTGCCAGCAGCCAAGATCGACTAATCGGGTCCTACGAGCAGTACTTC. Amino acids: CASSQDRLIGSYEQYF.

As for this clonotype: One end of the junction varies from germline; a read error may be responsible. The chain links TRBV7-2 to TRBJ1-1, with D perhaps matching TRBD1 (6 bases). The CDR3 has 13 amino acids. From germline, CDR1 is SGHTA and CDR2 FQGNSA. The CDR3 DNA reads TGTGCCTGCAGCTTCGTCAGGGGAACTGAAGCTTTCTTT. Translating it yields CACSFVRGTEAFF. Using reference TRBV7-2 and TRBJ1-1 for the parts outside the CDR3, the full variable domain is GAGVSQSPSNKVTEKGKDVELRCDPISGHTALYWYRQSLGQGLEFLIYFQGNSAPDKSGLPSDRFSAERTGGSVSTLTIQRTQQEDSAVYLCACSFVRGTEAFFGQGTRLTVV.

V usage is TRBV5-1 and J usage is TRBJ2-7, with D unresolved. Per the germline V gene, CDR1 is SGHRS and CDR2 is YFSETQ. This CDR3 region has 14 residues. Trimming took 2 bases from V and 0 from J, leaving 9 bases between them. The CDR3 spells CASSFQVSSYEQYF. DNA of the CDR3: TGCGCCAGCAGCTTTCAGGTTAGCTCCTACGAGCAGTACTTC.

This clonotype was seen only a few times. V usage is TRBV27 and J usage is TRBJ2-7, with 9 bases lining up with TRBD1. Looked up from germline, CDR1 is MNHEY and CDR2 is SMNVEV (reference sequence). The CDR3 consists of 15 residues. The ends lost 8 bases at V and 4 bases at J; junction bases unmatched: 12. The CDR3 sequence: CASSRKGTGSYEQYF. CDR3 DNA sequence: TGTGCCAGCTCAAGAAAGGGGACAGGGAGTTACGAGCAGTACTTC.

In this sample, this clonotype turned up a few times. V usage is TRBV11-2 and J usage is TRBJ2-1; D gene uncertain. This CDR3 has 14 amino acids. V gave up 0 bases and J gave up 6 bases, with 9 bases separating them. CDR1 is SGHAT, CDR2 FQNNGV, per germline. The CDR3 sequence: CASSLDRLSNEQFF. The CDR3 bases are TGTGCCAGCAGCTTAGATCGTTTGAGCAATGAGCAGTTCTTC. Combining the CDR3 with reference TRBV11-2 and TRBJ2-1 gives the whole variable domain EAGVAQSPRYKIIEKRQSVAFWCNPISGHATLYWYQQILGQGPKLLIQFQNNGVVDDSQLPKDRFSAERLKGVDSTLKIQPAKLEDSAVYLCASSLDRLSNEQFFGPGTRLTVL.

The rearrangement uses TRBV7-9 and TRBJ1-2; D perhaps matches TRBD1 (5 bases). The V end was cut by 4 bases, the J end by 4 bases, with 10 bases between. Germline V gene sequence: CDR1 SEHNR, CDR2 FQNEAQ (reference sequence). The CDR3 runs to 13 residues. The CDR3 DNA is TGTGCCAGCAGCTCCCGGGACGTCTATGGCTACACCTTC. This codes for CASSSRDVYGYTF.